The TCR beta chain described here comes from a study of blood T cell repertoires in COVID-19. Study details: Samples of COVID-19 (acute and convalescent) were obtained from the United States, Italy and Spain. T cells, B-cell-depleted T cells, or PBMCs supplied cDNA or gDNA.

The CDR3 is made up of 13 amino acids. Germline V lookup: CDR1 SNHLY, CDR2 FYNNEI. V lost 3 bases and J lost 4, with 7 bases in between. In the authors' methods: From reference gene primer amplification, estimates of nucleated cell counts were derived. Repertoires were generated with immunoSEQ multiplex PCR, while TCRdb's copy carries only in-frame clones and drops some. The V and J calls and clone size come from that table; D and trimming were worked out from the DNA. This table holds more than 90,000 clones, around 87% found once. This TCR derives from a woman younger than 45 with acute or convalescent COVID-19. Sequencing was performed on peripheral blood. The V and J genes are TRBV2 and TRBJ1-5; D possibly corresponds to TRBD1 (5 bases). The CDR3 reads CASSETANQPQHF. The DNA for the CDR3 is TGTGCCAGCAGTGAGACAGCTAATCAGCCCCAGCATTTT.